Here is one TCR beta chain with its context. This entry is derived from a study of cytomegalovirus exposure and HLA in healthy donors. The PCR had 60 Vbeta and 13 Jbeta primers. Repertoires were generated with immunoSEQ multiplex PCR, while TCRdb's copy carries only in-frame clones and drops some. The table lists 100,000 or so clones, around four fifths of them singletons. The CDR3 runs 16 residues. The junction had 7 bases not matched to a gene; V was cut back by 2 bases and J by 6 bases. Germline CDR1 and CDR2: MGHRA and YSYEKL. The sequence came from a woman aged 40-49 years in good health and CMV-seronegative. Specimen: PBMCs. The chain is built from TRBV4-1 and TRBJ2-1, with 10 bases identical to TRBD2. CDR3 in DNA: TGCGCCAGCAGCCAAAACAGCGGGGGGGCAGGCAATGAGCAGTTCTTC. Translating it yields CASSQNSGGAGNEQFF.